Below are 19 T cell receptor beta chains sequenced from a single sample in a study of control samples from healthy donors and cancer patients. Generated by immunoSEQ multiplex PCR, the TCRdb table keeps only in-frame clones and is missing some. The sample carries 50,000 or so clones, about 93% recorded once. Specimen: PBMCs. All receptors come from a woman between 45 and 65 years old with head and neck cancer.

This chain joins TRBV28 and TRBJ2-7; the D is unclear. The CDR3 consists of 14 residues. Germline V gene lookup returns CDR1 MDHEN and CDR2 SYDVKM. Trimming left V 4 bases short and J 3 bases short, with 13 bases between. CDR3 loop: CASSWSGSLYEQYF. CDR3 nucleotide sequence: TGTGCCAGCAGTTGGTCGGGCTCTCTCTACGAGCAGTACTTC.

This sequence joins TRBV19 and TRBJ1-3; maybe TRBD1 (5 bases). Germline CDR1 LNHDA, CDR2 SQIVND (reference sequence). The V and J ends lost 5 bases and 0 bases respectively, with 11 bases between them. The CDR3 spans 15 residues. CDR3 amino acids: CASSPGTYSGNTIYF. CDR3 in DNA: TGTGCCAGTAGTCCTGGGACCTACTCTGGAAACACCATATATTTT.

This chain links TRBV5-1 with TRBJ2-3, with D uncertain. The CDR3 covers 15 residues. Germline V lookup: CDR1 SGHRS, CDR2 YFSETQ. Trimming left V 0 bases short and J 5 bases short, with 13 bases between. As DNA, the CDR3 is TGCGCCAGCAGCTTGGGACGCGCCGCGATAGATACGCAGTATTTT. Translation gives CASSLGRAAIDTQYF. The variable domain in full, completed from reference TRBV5-1 and TRBJ2-3, reads KAGVTQTPRYLIKTRGQQVTLSCSPISGHRSVSWYQQTPGQGLQFLFEYFSETQRNKGNFPGRFSGRQFSNSRSEMNVSTLELGDSALYLCASSLGRAAIDTQYFGPGTRLTVL.

The chain links TRBV27 to TRBJ2-5, with a weak D call TRBD1 (5 bases). CDR3 length: 14 residues. CDR1 is MNHEY and CDR2 is SMNVEV in the germline V gene (reference sequence). The V gene lost 6 bases and the J gene lost 1 base, with 12 bases spanning the gap. The CDR3 DNA is TGTGCCAGCAGGGTTTCGACAGCCCAAGAGACCCAGTACTTC. It is translated as CASRVSTAQETQYF.

The rearrangement joins TRBV10-2 to TRBJ1-2; a possible D gene is TRBD1 (5 bases). Germline CDR1 is WSHSY and CDR2 is SAAADI. This CDR3 has 15 amino acids. Trimming removed 3 bases from V and 2 bases from J, with 13 bases in between. The CDR3, as DNA: TGCGCCAGCAGTGACATGGGACCGCCAAACTATGGCTACACCTTC. Its protein is CASSDMGPPNYGYTF.

The chain links TRBV3-1 (or the pseudogene TRBV3-2) to TRBJ2-5, with 10 bases lining up with TRBD1. Germline CDR1 LGHDT, CDR2 YNNKEL (reference sequence). V was pared by 2 bases and J by 5 bases, with 8 bases of the junction left unmatched. The CDR3 extends over 16 amino acids. This CDR3 is CASSQYRDRGGETQYF. The DNA for the CDR3 is TGTGCCAGCAGCCAATACCGGGACAGGGGAGGCGAGACCCAGTACTTC.

The chain employs TRBV5-5 and TRBJ1-1; 8 positions agree with TRBD1. V shed 5 bases and J 1 base; nucleotides not matched to a gene: 7. The germline CDR1 and CDR2 sequences are SGHKS and YYEKEE (reference sequence). This CDR3 contains 15 residues. In nucleotides, the CDR3 is TGTGCCAGCAGTATCGGACAGGGAGGGAACACTGAAGCTTTCTTT. Amino acid sequence: CASSIGQGGNTEAFF.

The chain employs TRBV25-1 and TRBJ1-2; 9 bases line up with TRBD1. Germline V gene sequence: CDR1 MGHDK, CDR2 SYGVNS. This CDR3 has 15 amino acids. V lost 1 base to trimming and J lost 5 bases; unmatched junction nucleotides: 5. The CDR3 spells CASSEWDRETYGYTF. The CDR3, as DNA: TGTGCCAGCAGTGAATGGGACAGGGAAACGTATGGCTACACCTTC.

This chain uses TRBV6-4 with TRBJ1-1; TRBD1 aligns across 10 bases. The germline gives CDR1 MRHNA, CDR2 SNTAGT. The J segment lost 4 bases and the V segment lost 5 bases, leaving 10 bases of the junction unmatched. The CDR3 loop spans 16 amino acids. This CDR3 reads CASSSGTGDGSTEAFF. The DNA of the CDR3 is TGTGCCAGCAGTTCCGGGACAGGGGATGGAAGCACTGAAGCTTTCTTT.

This chain joins TRBV11-3 and TRBJ2-1; 7 nucleotides agree with TRBD2. V lost 3 bases, J lost 3 bases, and 5 bases stayed unmatched. CDR3 length: 15 amino acids. The germline CDR1 and CDR2 sequences are SGHNT and YENEEA. The DNA of the CDR3 is TGTGCCAGCAGCTTTGGCGGGAGAATCTACAATGAGCAGTTCTTC. As protein: CASSFGGRIYNEQFF.

This sequence joins TRBV7-2 and TRBJ1-1; D remains ambiguous. V lost 0 bases and J lost 1, with 9 bases in between. This CDR3 has 15 residues. Germline V gene sequence: CDR1 SGHTA, CDR2 FQGNSA. CDR3 amino acids: CASSLAWVENTEAFF. The CDR3 DNA sequence: TGTGCCAGCAGCTTAGCATGGGTGGAGAACACTGAAGCTTTCTTT. Full variable domain (outside the CDR3, taken from reference TRBV7-2 and TRBJ1-1): GAGVSQSPSNKVTEKGKDVELRCDPISGHTALYWYRQSLGQGLEFLIYFQGNSAPDKSGLPSDRFSAERTGGSVSTLTIQRTQQEDSAVYLCASSLAWVENTEAFFGQGTRLTVV.

CDR3 protein: CASSFPTGQGRNYNEQFF. CDR3 DNA: TGTGCCAGCAGTTTCCCAACCGGACAGGGACGGAACTACAATGAGCAGTTCTTC. The gene calls are TRBV27 and TRBJ2-1; 8 bases align to TRBD1. The CDR3 extends over 18 amino acids. Trimming took 3 bases from V and 3 from J; bases not matched to a gene: 13. Germline V gene lookup returns CDR1 MNHEY and CDR2 SMNVEV (reference sequence).

V gene TRBV5-1 combines with J gene TRBJ1-5; D unresolved. Deletions cut 0 bases from V and 0 bases from J, with 7 bases between. CDR1 and CDR2 (germline): SGHRS, YFSETQ. There are 15 residues in the CDR3. In DNA form, the CDR3 reads TGCGCCAGCAGCTTGGAAGGAAATAGCAATCAGCCCCAGCATTTT. Amino acid sequence: CASSLEGNSNQPQHF. The whole variable domain, filled in from reference TRBV5-1 and TRBJ1-5, reads KAGVTQTPRYLIKTRGQQVTLSCSPISGHRSVSWYQQTPGQGLQFLFEYFSETQRNKGNFPGRFSGRQFSNSRSEMNVSTLELGDSALYLCASSLEGNSNQPQHFGDGTRLSIL.

The V gene is TRBV4-1, the J gene TRBJ2-1; 8 nucleotides match TRBD2. The CDR3 spans 13 residues. V lost 4 bases and J lost 10; bases outside the gene matches: 6. The germline V gene has CDR1 MGHRA and CDR2 YSYEKL. CDR3 in amino acids: CASSLLAAEEQFF. CDR3 nucleotides: TGCGCCAGCAGCCTACTAGCGGCGGAGGAGCAGTTCTTC.

V and J are TRBV5-1 and TRBJ2-1; TRBD2 agrees at 9 bases. CDR3 length equals 17 residues. Germline loops: CDR1 SGHRS, CDR2 YFSETQ. With V trimmed by 3 bases and J by 3 bases, 10 bases remained unmatched. The CDR3 loop reads CASSSTLAGAFYNEQFF. The CDR3 coding sequence is TGCGCCAGCAGCTCGACCTTAGCGGGGGCCTTCTACAATGAGCAGTTCTTC. Drawing the rest from reference TRBV5-1 and TRBJ2-1, the complete variable domain is KAGVTQTPRYLIKTRGQQVTLSCSPISGHRSVSWYQQTPGQGLQFLFEYFSETQRNKGNFPGRFSGRQFSNSRSEMNVSTLELGDSALYLCASSSTLAGAFYNEQFFGPGTRLTVL.

The chain couples TRBV6-6 to TRBJ2-5; 7 nucleotides match TRBD1. Germline V gene sequence: CDR1 MNHNY, CDR2 SVGAGI (reference sequence). This CDR3 has 13 residues. Germline trimming cut 3 bases from V and 5 bases from J; bases unmatched to any gene: 3. The CDR3 is CASSYKTGETQYF. CDR3 nucleotides: TGTGCCAGCAGTTATAAGACAGGGGAGACCCAGTACTTC.

The rearrangement uses TRBV29-1 and TRBJ2-7; 8 bases agree with TRBD2. The CDR3 is 12 residues long. Germline values: CDR1 SQVTM, CDR2 ANQGSEA. V was pared by 4 bases and J by 3 bases, with 2 bases of the junction left unmatched. CDR3 coding DNA: TGCAGCGTTGGTGGGACTAGCTACGAGCAGTACTTC. Amino acid sequence: CSVGGTSYEQYF.

J is TRBJ2-7 and V is TRBV5-5; no clear D gene. The V end was cut by 4 bases, the J end by 3 bases, with 8 bases between. The CDR3 covers 12 residues. Per germline, CDR1 SGHKS and CDR2 YYEKEE (reference sequence). CDR3 residues: CASSPEFYEQYF. CDR3 nucleotide sequence: TGTGCCAGCAGCCCTGAATTCTACGAGCAGTACTTC.

CDR3 sequence: CASSPLASYEQYF. The CDR3 DNA follows: TGTGCCAGCAGCCCCCTAGCCTCCTACGAGCAGTACTTC. The V gene is TRBV7-9, the J gene TRBJ2-7; D may be TRBD2 (5 bases). The germline V and J ends were trimmed by 5 bases and 0 bases, with 8 bases remaining between them. This CDR3 spans 13 amino acids. CDR1 and CDR2 from the germline V gene are SEHNR and FQNEAQ (reference sequence).